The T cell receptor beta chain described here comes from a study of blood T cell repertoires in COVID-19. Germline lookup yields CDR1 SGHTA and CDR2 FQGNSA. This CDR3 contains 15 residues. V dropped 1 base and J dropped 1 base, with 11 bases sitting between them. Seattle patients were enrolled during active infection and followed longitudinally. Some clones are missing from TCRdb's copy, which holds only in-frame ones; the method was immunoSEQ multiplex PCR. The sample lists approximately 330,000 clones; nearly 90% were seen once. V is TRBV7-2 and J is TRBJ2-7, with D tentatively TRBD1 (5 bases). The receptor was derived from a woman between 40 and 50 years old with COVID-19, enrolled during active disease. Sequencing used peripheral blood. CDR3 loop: CASSLDSGPSYEQYF. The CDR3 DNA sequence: TGTGCCAGCAGCTTAGATTCAGGGCCGTCCTACGAGCAGTACTTC.